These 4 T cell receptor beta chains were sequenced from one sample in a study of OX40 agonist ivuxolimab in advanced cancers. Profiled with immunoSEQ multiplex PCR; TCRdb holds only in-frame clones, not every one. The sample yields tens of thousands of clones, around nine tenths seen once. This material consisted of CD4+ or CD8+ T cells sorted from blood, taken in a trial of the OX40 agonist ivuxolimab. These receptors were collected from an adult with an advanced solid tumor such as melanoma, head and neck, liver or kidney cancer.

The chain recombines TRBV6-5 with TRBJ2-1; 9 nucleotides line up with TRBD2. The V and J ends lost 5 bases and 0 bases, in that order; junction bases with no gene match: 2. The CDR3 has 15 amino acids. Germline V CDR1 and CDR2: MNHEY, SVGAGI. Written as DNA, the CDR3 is TGTGCCAGCAGTAATAGCGGGAGCTCCTACAATGAGCAGTTCTTC. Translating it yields CASSNSGSSYNEQFF.

The CDR3 region has the DNA TGTGCCTGGAGCAGTAGCGCCGAGCAGTACTTC. Protein sequence: CAWSSSAEQYF. This chain joins TRBV30 and TRBJ2-7; D might be TRBD2 (5 bases). Trimming removed 3 bases at V and 6 bases at J, with 9 bases between. This CDR3 region has 11 residues. CDR1 is GTSNPN, CDR2 SVGIG, per germline (reference sequence).

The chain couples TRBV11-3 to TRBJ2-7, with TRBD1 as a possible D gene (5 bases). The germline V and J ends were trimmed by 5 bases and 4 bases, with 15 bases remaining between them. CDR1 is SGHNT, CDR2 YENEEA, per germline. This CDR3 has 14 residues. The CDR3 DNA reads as TGTGCCAGCAGCGTGGGCAGGGCGTCGTACGAGCAGTACTTC. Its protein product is CASSVGRASYEQYF.

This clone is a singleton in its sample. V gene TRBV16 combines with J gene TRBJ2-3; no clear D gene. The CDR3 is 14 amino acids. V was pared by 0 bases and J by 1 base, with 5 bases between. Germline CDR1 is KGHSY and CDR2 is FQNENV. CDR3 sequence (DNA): TGTGCCAGCAGCCAATCGTCTCGCACAGATACGCAGTATTTT. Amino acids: CASSQSSRTDTQYF.